The 22 T cell receptor beta chains given below trace back to one sample, sequenced in a study of T cells in Graves' hyperthyroidism and ophthalmopathy. The investigators amplified TCR beta CDR3 regions from RNA transcripts. TCR CDR3 underwent first-round RT-PCR with the HTBI primer set. TCRdb recomputed calls from the multiplex PCR reads with MiXCR, one row per CDR3 protein. The sample has roughly 650,000 distinct CDR3 sequences; roughly a sixth are singletons. Input material: blood. Receptor source: a woman aged 35 to 49 with Graves' ophthalmopathy.

This clonotype was detected ten times or more. This sequence joins TRBV7-2 and TRBJ2-1; 7 bases are a match to TRBD2. There are 16 residues in the CDR3. Per germline, CDR1 SGHTA and CDR2 FQGNSA. The V gene end was trimmed by 5 bases and the J gene end by 2 bases; junction bases not matched to a gene: 9. The CDR3 loop reads CASSPRLARTYNEQFF. The CDR3 DNA follows: TGTGCCAGCAGCCCTAGACTAGCACGAACCTACAATGAGCAGTTCTTC.

This CDR3 is CASSYAGQGGETQYF. The CDR3 DNA sequence: TGTGCCAGCAGTTACGCTGGACAGGGTGGAGAGACCCAGTACTTC. V usage is TRBV6-2 or TRBV6-3 and J usage is TRBJ2-5, with 8 bases fitting TRBD1. With 2 bases clipped from V and 4 bases from J, the junction kept 6 bases outside the gene matches. CDR3 length: 15 amino acids. CDR1 and CDR2 from the germline V gene are MNHEY and SVGEGT.

This clonotype was detected many times. The chain uses TRBV11-2 and TRBJ2-7, with TRBD2 as a possible D gene (10 bases). The CDR3 sequence is 22 residues long. CDR1 and CDR2 from the germline V gene are SGHAT and FQNNGV. Between the trimmed V and J ends, which lost 1 base and 0 bases, there was a span of 31 bases. This CDR3 is CASSLVRGGTGMGLASSYEQYF. DNA of the CDR3: TGTGCCAGCAGCTTAGTACGTGGGGGGACAGGGATGGGACTAGCGAGCTCCTACGAGCAGTACTTC.

This clonotype occurred many times. The rearrangement uses TRBV4-2 and TRBJ2-5; D is perhaps TRBD2 (6 bases). Germline loops: CDR1 LGHNA, CDR2 YNFKEQ. The CDR3 runs to 15 residues. Trimming removed 1 base at V and 5 bases at J, with 14 bases between. The CDR3 spells CASSQGGGPSETQYF. CDR3 DNA sequence: TGTGCCAGCAGCCAAGGCGGAGGGCCTTCGGAGACCCAGTACTTC.

This chain links TRBV28 with TRBJ2-7; tentative D call: TRBD2 (6 bases). This CDR3 comprises 15 residues. In germline, CDR1 is MDHEN, CDR2 SYDVKM. The V and J ends lost 4 bases and 2 bases respectively, with 15 bases between them. CDR3 region: CASSSNSDYPYEQYF. CDR3 bases: TGTGCCAGCAGTTCCAACTCGGACTACCCCTACGAGCAGTACTTC.

The CDR3 DNA follows: TGTGCCAGCAGTTACCGGGACAGGGGGCGAAGAAACACCATATATTTT. Translation gives CASSYRDRGRRNTIYF. The V and J genes are TRBV6-5 and TRBJ1-3, with 12 bases that match TRBD1. The germline gives CDR1 MNHEY, CDR2 SVGAGI. Unmatched junction bases numbered 4, after V lost 2 bases and J lost 5 bases. This CDR3 is built from 16 residues.

This clonotype came up many times. The chain is built from TRBV2 and TRBJ2-1; TRBD2 matches 8 bases. V was clipped by 7 bases and J by 2 bases; unmatched bases: 4. The CDR3 runs 14 residues. Germline values: CDR1 SNHLY, CDR2 FYNNEI. CDR3 coding DNA: TGTGCCAGCAACATAGCGGGGCCCTACAATGAGCAGTTCTTC. Protein product: CASNIAGPYNEQFF.

This clonotype showed up many times. The chain combines TRBV30 with TRBJ1-2; D unclear. With 2 bases removed from V and 1 base from J, the gap between germline ends came to 2 bases. From germline, CDR1 is GTSNPN and CDR2 SVGIG (reference sequence). This CDR3 region has 11 residues. CDR3 amino acids: CAWSHNYGYTF. The CDR3 coding sequence is TGTGCCTGGAGTCATAACTATGGCTACACCTTC.

This clonotype has at least ten counts. V usage is TRBV6-5 and J usage is TRBJ1-1; possible D gene TRBD1, 5 bases. V was pared by 2 bases and J by 7 bases, with 11 bases between. Germline CDR1 is MNHEY and CDR2 is SVGAGI. The CDR3 length is 13 residues. Here the CDR3 DNA reads TGTGCCAGCAGTTACGTGCAGGGAGGTGAAGCTTTCTTT. It is translated as CASSYVQGGEAFF.

The table lists this clonotype with many counts. The chain couples TRBV11-2 to TRBJ2-5; 9 bases fit TRBD1. This CDR3 contains 15 residues. V lost 3 bases and J lost 5; bases outside the gene matches: 7. CDR1 and CDR2 (germline): SGHAT, FQNNGV. This chain's CDR3 is CASSLGQGNVETQYF. DNA of the CDR3: TGTGCCAGCAGCTTGGGACAGGGTAATGTGGAGACCCAGTACTTC.

The rearrangement joins TRBV20-1 to TRBJ1-5; unclear D gene. The CDR3 runs to 14 residues. V lost 0 bases to trimming and J lost 0 bases, with 6 bases between them. CDR1 and CDR2 from the germline V gene are DFQATT and SNEGSKA (reference sequence). The CDR3 here is CSARDIGSNQPQHF. The CDR3 region has the DNA TGCAGTGCTAGAGATATCGGTAGCAATCAGCCCCAGCATTTT.

About this clonotype itself: This could be a read error, since a much larger clone is one nucleotide away. V gene TRBV7-2 combines with J gene TRBJ2-1, with 8 bases lining up with TRBD2. From germline, CDR1 is SGHTA and CDR2 FQGNSA. V lost 11 bases and J lost 10; bases outside the gene matches: 13. This CDR3 has 13 amino acids. The CDR3 reads CAVREQAGGEQFF. The CDR3 nucleotides are TGTGCCGTTAGGGAGCAGGCGGGAGGCGAGCAGTTCTTC.

This clonotype turned up a few times. Being one base from a much bigger clone, this may be a read error. J is TRBJ2-5 and V is TRBV11-2; tentative D call: TRBD1 (6 bases). The CDR3 totals 14 residues. V was cut by 5 bases and J by 7 bases, with 17 bases left in between. Germline V gene data show CDR1 as SGHAT and CDR2 as FQNNGV. In DNA, the CDR3 is TGTGCCAGCAGCCTAGGGGGAGATCCGGGGACCCAGTACTTC. Amino acid sequence: CASSLGGDPGTQYF.

This clonotype was seen a few times. The chain links TRBV5-1 to TRBJ2-3, with 9 bases fitting TRBD2. Germline-derived CDR1 and CDR2 are SGHRS and YFSETQ. This CDR3 has 15 amino acids. V lost 0 bases, J lost 5 bases, and 4 bases stayed unmatched. Here the CDR3 DNA reads TGCGCCAGCAGCTTGGTCGCGGGGGGGCAAGATACGCAGTATTTT. This codes for CASSLVAGGQDTQYF.

This clonotype came up a few times. The chain recombines TRBV7-2 with TRBJ1-3; possibly TRBD1 for D (6 bases). CDR1 is SGHTA and CDR2 is FQGNSA in the germline V gene. The ends were cut back, 1 base at V and 5 bases at J, with 12 bases in the middle. The CDR3 is 15 amino acids. The CDR3 nucleotides are TGTGCCAGCAGCTTAGAGTTCGACAGGCGAAACACCATATATTTT. Translated, it gives CASSLEFDRRNTIYF. Full variable domain (outside the CDR3, taken from reference TRBV7-2 and TRBJ1-3): GAGVSQSPSNKVTEKGKDVELRCDPISGHTALYWYRQSLGQGLEFLIYFQGNSAPDKSGLPSDRFSAERTGGSVSTLTIQRTQQEDSAVYLCASSLEFDRRNTIYFGEGSWLTVV.

In this sample, this clonotype turned up a few times. The V call is TRBV18, the J call TRBJ2-7; TRBD1 or TRBD2 may be the D gene (7 bases each). The CDR3 totals 18 residues. Germline CDR1 is KGHSH and CDR2 is LQKENI. V shed 6 bases and J shed 2 bases, with 26 bases lying between them. The CDR3 DNA reads as TGTGCCAGCTCTATCCAGGAGGGAGGGGGCGTTGGAACCTACGAGCAGTACTTC. This sequence encodes CASSIQEGGGVGTYEQYF.

This clonotype occurred once. V gene TRBV5-1 combines with J gene TRBJ2-5; the D gene is possibly TRBD1 (5 bases). The CDR3 is made up of 15 amino acids. Germline V gives CDR1 SGHRS, CDR2 YFSETQ. V gave up 0 bases and J gave up 5 bases, with 14 bases separating them. CDR3 sequence reads: CASSLGGGEAETQYF. CDR3 nucleotide sequence: TGCGCCAGCAGCTTGGGGGGCGGAGAGGCGGAGACCCAGTACTTC. The full variable domain, its missing parts supplied by reference TRBV5-1 and TRBJ2-5, is KAGVTQTPRYLIKTRGQQVTLSCSPISGHRSVSWYQQTPGQGLQFLFEYFSETQRNKGNFPGRFSGRQFSNSRSEMNVSTLELGDSALYLCASSLGGGEAETQYFGPGTRLLVL.

This clonotype was counted a few times. The genes are TRBV9 and TRBJ2-5; 10 nucleotides line up with TRBD2. CDR3 length equals 16 residues. V was clipped by 4 bases and J by 5 bases; unmatched bases: 11. The germline CDR1 and CDR2 sequences are SGDLS and YYNGEE. The CDR3 sequence: CASSSVWSGGAETQYF. The CDR3 DNA is TGTGCCAGCAGCTCCGTTTGGAGCGGGGGGGCGGAGACCCAGTACTTC.

This clonotype has ten or more counts. The V call is TRBV12-3 or TRBV12-4, the J call TRBJ2-1; D is undetermined. CDR3 length: 13 residues. Trimming cost V 6 bases and J 2 bases, with 8 bases left between them. The CDR3 region is CASSQTPYNEQFF. The CDR3 DNA reads as TGTGCCAGCAGCCAAACTCCCTACAATGAGCAGTTCTTC.

Only a few counts were recorded for this clonotype. The genes are TRBV20-1 and TRBJ2-3, with TRBD2 as a possible D gene (6 bases). There are 15 residues in the CDR3. V was cut by 3 bases and J by 2 bases, with 15 bases left in between. CDR1 and CDR2 (germline): DFQATT, SNEGSKA (reference sequence). CDR3 in DNA: TGCAGTGCTAGTTCTCATAGCGGACCCACAGATACGCAGTATTTT. Encoded protein: CSASSHSGPTDTQYF.

Ten or more counts support this clonotype. This rearrangement joins TRBV18 to TRBJ2-1; 7 nucleotides line up with TRBD1. Trimming cost V 4 bases and J 8 bases; bases outside gene matches: 11. This CDR3 contains 15 residues. Per the germline V gene, CDR1 is KGHSH and CDR2 is LQKENI. The CDR3 nucleotides are TGTGCCAGCTCACGAAGCGAGTTAGGGGGCGATGAGCAGTTCTTC. The encoded protein is CASSRSELGGDEQFF.

There are a few counts of this clonotype. The chain recombines TRBV7-9 with TRBJ2-3; TRBD2 might be the D (5 bases). V lost 3 bases, J lost 2 bases, and 18 bases lay in between. The length of the CDR3 is 17 residues. The germline V gene has CDR1 SEHNR and CDR2 FQNEAQ (reference sequence). CDR3 sequence (DNA): TGTGCCAGCAGCTTTCCCCCCCGGGAAGGCTTCACAGATACGCAGTATTTT. Protein product: CASSFPPREGFTDTQYF.